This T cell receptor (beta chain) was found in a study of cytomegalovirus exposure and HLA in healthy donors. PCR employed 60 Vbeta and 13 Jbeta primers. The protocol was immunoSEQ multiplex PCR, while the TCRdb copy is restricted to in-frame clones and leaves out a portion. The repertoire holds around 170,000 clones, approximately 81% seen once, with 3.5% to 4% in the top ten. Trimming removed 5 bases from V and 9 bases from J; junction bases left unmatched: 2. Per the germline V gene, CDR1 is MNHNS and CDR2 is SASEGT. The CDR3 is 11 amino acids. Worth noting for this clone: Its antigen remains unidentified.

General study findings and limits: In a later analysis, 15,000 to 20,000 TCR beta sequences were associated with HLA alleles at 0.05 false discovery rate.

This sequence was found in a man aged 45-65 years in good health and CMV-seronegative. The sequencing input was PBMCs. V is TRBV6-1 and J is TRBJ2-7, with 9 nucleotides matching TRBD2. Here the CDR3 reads CASSRTSAQYF. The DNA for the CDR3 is TGTGCCAGCAGTAGGACTAGCGCGCAGTACTTC.